One and the same sample provided the 13 T cell receptor beta chains below, sequenced in a study of human T cells and chemical hapten exposure. TCRdb reprocessed the RACE reads with MiXCR, giving one entry per CDR3 protein. The table has more than 85,000 distinct CDR3 sequences, 11% seen once; the top ten hold roughly 2%. Stated time point: patch test 2, 6 weeks after DPC sensitization. Stated treatment: therapeutic diphenylcyclopropenone sensitization with weekly scalp DPC. The sample here was whole blood, taken in connection with sensitization to the hapten diphenylcyclopropenone (DPC). Source of these receptors: a man in his forties with alopecia areata. Some clones in this sample may be carry-over from other donors' samples.

The CDR3 region has the DNA TGTGCCAGCAACGGACAACGTACGAACACTGAAGCTTTCTTT. Protein: CASNGQRTNTEAFF. The V call is TRBV2, the J call TRBJ1-1; maybe TRBD1 (5 bases). Germline CDR1 and CDR2: SNHLY and FYNNEI. V was shortened by 7 bases and J by 1 base, with 13 bases between the two germline ends. CDR3 length equals 14 residues.

This clonotype appeared a few times. The chain uses TRBV27 and TRBJ2-2; D is ambiguous. Germline V gene lookup returns CDR1 MNHEY and CDR2 SMNVEV (reference sequence). The CDR3 runs 14 residues. Trimming stripped 1 base from V and 0 bases from J, with 3 bases between. The CDR3 region is CASSLFANTGELFF. CDR3 nucleotides: TGTGCCAGCAGTTTATTCGCGAACACCGGGGAGCTGTTTTTT.

There are a few counts of this clonotype. This sequence joins TRBV7-2 and TRBJ2-3; a weak D match, TRBD2 (6 bases). Per the germline V gene, CDR1 is SGHTA and CDR2 is FQGNSA. The length of the CDR3 is 16 residues. V was shortened by 5 bases and J by 1 base, with 16 bases between the two germline ends. CDR3 DNA: TGTGCCAGCAGCCGCAATACCGGCGGGGGCACAGATACGCAGTATTTT. It is translated as CASSRNTGGGTDTQYF.

This clonotype has more than one count but fewer than ten. The V gene is TRBV14, the J gene TRBJ2-7; a weak D match, TRBD1 (5 bases). The CDR3 runs to 16 residues. V gave up 4 bases and J gave up 0 bases, with 16 bases separating them. CDR1 is SGHDN, CDR2 FVKESK, per germline. The CDR3 region is CASSPGRGGYSYEQYV. Here the CDR3 DNA reads TGTGCCAGCAGCCCGGGTAGGGGCGGTTACTCCTACGAGCAGTACGTC.

This clonotype was observed a handful of times. The chain carries TRBV12-3 or TRBV12-4 and TRBJ1-5, with a weak D call TRBD1 (5 bases). The CDR3 contains 14 residues. V was trimmed by 7 bases and J by 6 bases, leaving 16 bases between them. CDR3 region: CASISQGQSQPQHF. For the CDR3, the DNA is TGTGCCAGCATTAGTCAGGGTCAAAGTCAGCCCCAGCATTTT.

This clonotype was counted ten times or more. This rearrangement joins TRBV11-2 to TRBJ2-3; D is perhaps TRBD2 (6 bases). This CDR3 has 15 amino acids. Trimming took 0 bases from V and 0 from J, leaving 7 bases between them. CDR1 is SGHAT and CDR2 is FQNNGV in the germline V gene. Here the CDR3 reads CASSLEGLSTDTQYF. CDR3 nucleotides: TGTGCCAGCAGCTTAGAGGGACTTAGCACAGATACGCAGTATTTT.

This clonotype showed up just a few times. V is TRBV27 and J is TRBJ2-1; D unclear. Germline CDR1 is MNHEY and CDR2 is SMNVEV (reference sequence). The V and J ends lost 4 bases and 7 bases respectively, with 14 bases between them. The CDR3 consists of 14 residues. Written as DNA, the CDR3 is TGTGCCAGCAGTTCGTTAGGAGAAAGGAATGAGCAGTTCTTC. Residues: CASSSLGERNEQFF.

The rearrangement links TRBV18 to TRBJ2-7, with 8 bases fitting TRBD1. Germline V gives CDR1 KGHSH, CDR2 LQKENI. V gave up 2 bases and J gave up 2 bases; unmatched junction bases: 2. This CDR3 has 14 amino acids. CDR3 sequence: CASSPGTGPYEQYF. CDR3 DNA: TGTGCCAGCTCACCAGGGACAGGCCCCTACGAGCAGTACTTC.

This clonotype was picked up a small number of times. V is TRBV29-1 and J is TRBJ2-1; 10 bases map to TRBD1. The CDR3 has 14 residues. The J segment lost 6 bases and the V segment lost 7 bases, leaving 9 bases of the junction unmatched. Germline CDR1 is SQVTM and CDR2 is ANQGSEA. The chain's CDR3 is CSAAGTGDLNEQFF. The DNA of the CDR3 is TGCAGCGCCGCCGGGACAGGGGACCTCAATGAGCAGTTCTTC.

The rearrangement uses TRBV11-3 and TRBJ2-7; D remains unclear. CDR3 length equals 13 residues. Trimming took 5 bases from V and 7 from J, leaving 15 bases between them. CDR1 and CDR2 (germline): SGHNT, YENEEA. The DNA for the CDR3 is TGTGCCAGCAGCCCAGAACCCCCCGGGGAGCAGTACGTC. Translating it yields CASSPEPPGEQYV.

A few counts support this clonotype. The chain couples TRBV19 to TRBJ2-5; the D call may be TRBD1 or TRBD2 (6 bases each). V lost 4 bases, J lost 1 base, and 13 bases lay in between. The CDR3 consists of 15 residues. CDR1 is LNHDA, CDR2 SQIVND, per germline (reference sequence). The CDR3 here is CASSTQTGAQETQYF. The DNA for the CDR3 is TGTGCCAGTAGTACTCAAACGGGGGCCCAAGAGACCCAGTACTTC.

This clonotype was seen ten or more times. V is TRBV9 and J is TRBJ1-3; unclear D gene. The germline gives CDR1 SGDLS, CDR2 YYNGEE. The V end was cut by 7 bases, the J end by 0 bases, with 8 bases between. The CDR3 totals 13 residues. DNA of the CDR3: TGTGCCAGCGGACGCCTCTCTGGAAACACCATATATTTT. It specifies CASGRLSGNTIYF.

This clonotype was seen repeatedly, ten times or more. This chain connects TRBV6-5 to TRBJ1-2; 7 bases align to TRBD1. The CDR3 extends over 13 amino acids. Germline V gene data show CDR1 as MNHEY and CDR2 as SVGAGI. Losses at the gene ends were 6 bases for V and 7 bases for J; bases not matched to a gene: 8. CDR3 nucleotides: TGTGCCAGCAGCTCTCAGGGGGTTACTGGCTACACCTTC. Translation: CASSSQGVTGYTF.